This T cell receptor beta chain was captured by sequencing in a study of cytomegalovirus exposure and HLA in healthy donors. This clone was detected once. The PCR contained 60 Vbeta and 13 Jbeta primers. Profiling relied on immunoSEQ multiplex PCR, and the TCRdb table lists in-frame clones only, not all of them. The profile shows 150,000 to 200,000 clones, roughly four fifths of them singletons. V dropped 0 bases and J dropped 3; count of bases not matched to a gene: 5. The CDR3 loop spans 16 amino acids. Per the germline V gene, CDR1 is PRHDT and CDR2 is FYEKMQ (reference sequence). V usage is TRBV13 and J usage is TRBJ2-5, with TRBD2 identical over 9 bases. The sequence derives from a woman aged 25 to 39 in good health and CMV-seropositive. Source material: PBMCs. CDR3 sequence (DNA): TGTGCCAGCAGCTTAGGAAGGGCTAGCGGGAAAGAGACCCAGTACTTC. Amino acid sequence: CASSLGRASGKETQYF.